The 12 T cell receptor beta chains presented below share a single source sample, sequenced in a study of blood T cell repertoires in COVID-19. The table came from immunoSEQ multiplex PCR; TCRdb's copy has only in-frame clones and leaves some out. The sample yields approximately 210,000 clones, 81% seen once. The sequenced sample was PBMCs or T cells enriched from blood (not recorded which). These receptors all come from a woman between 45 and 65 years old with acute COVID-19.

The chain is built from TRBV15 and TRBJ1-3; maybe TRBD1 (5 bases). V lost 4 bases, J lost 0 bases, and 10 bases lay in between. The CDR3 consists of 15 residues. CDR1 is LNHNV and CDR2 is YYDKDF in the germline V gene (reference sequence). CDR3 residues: CATSTRDNSGNTIYF. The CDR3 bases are TGTGCCACCAGCACCAGGGATAACTCTGGAAACACCATATATTTT.

CDR3 loop: CASSYGSSYNEQFF. The CDR3 nucleotides read TGTGCCAGCAGTTACGGGAGCTCCTACAATGAGCAGTTCTTC. This chain connects TRBV6-2 or TRBV6-3 to TRBJ2-1; perhaps TRBD2 as D (5 bases). The CDR3 totals 14 residues. Germline V lookup: CDR1 MNHEY, CDR2 SVGEGT. Trimming shortened V by 2 bases and J by 0 bases, and 5 bases separated the two germline ends.

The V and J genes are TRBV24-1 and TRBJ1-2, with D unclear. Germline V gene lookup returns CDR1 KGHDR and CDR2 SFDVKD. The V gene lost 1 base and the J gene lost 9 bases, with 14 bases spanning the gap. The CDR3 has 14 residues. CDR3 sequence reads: CATSDFEYPLRYTF. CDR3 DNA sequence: TGTGCCACCAGTGATTTCGAGTATCCTTTGCGCTACACCTTC.

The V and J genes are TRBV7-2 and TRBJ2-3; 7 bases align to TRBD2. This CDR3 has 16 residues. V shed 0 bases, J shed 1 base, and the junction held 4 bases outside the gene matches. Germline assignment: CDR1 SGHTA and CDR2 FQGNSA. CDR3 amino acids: CASSLAPAGGTDTQYF. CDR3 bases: TGTGCCAGCAGCTTAGCGCCGGCGGGGGGCACAGATACGCAGTATTTT.

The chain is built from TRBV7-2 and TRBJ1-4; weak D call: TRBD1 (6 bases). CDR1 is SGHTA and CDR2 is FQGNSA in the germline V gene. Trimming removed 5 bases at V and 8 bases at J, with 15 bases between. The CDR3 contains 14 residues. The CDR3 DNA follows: TGTGCCAGCAGCCCCCGGGGGGCTTGGGAAAAACTGTTTTTT. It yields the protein CASSPRGAWEKLFF. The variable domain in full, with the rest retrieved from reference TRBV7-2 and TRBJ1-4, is GAGVSQSPSNKVTEKGKDVELRCDPISGHTALYWYRQSLGQGLEFLIYFQGNSAPDKSGLPSDRFSAERTGGSVSTLTIQRTQQEDSAVYLCASSPRGAWEKLFFGSGTQLSVL.

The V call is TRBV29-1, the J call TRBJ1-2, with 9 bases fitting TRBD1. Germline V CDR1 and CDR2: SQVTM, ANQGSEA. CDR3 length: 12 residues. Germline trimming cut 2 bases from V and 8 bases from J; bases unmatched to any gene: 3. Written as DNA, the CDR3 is TGCAGCGTTGAACCCGGGACAGGGGGCTACACCTTC. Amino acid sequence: CSVEPGTGGYTF.

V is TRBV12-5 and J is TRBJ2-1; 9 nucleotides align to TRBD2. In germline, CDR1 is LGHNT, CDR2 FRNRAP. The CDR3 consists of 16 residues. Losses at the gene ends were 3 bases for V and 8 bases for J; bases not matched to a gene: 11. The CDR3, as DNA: TGTGCTAGTGGTTTCTCCCTTAGCGGGAGCAATCATGAGCAGTTCTTC. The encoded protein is CASGFSLSGSNHEQFF. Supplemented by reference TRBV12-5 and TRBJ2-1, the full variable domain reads DARVTQTPRHKVTEMGQEVTMRCQPILGHNTVFWYRQTMMQGLELLAYFRNRAPLDDSGMPKDRFSAEMPDATLATLKIQPSEPRDSAVYFCASGFSLSGSNHEQFFGPGTRLTVL.

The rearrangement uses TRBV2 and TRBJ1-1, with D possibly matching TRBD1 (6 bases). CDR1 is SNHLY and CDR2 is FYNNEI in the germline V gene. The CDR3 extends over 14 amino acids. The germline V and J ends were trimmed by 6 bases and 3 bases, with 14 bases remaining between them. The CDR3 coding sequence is TGTGCCAGCAGGGCCTGGGGGCGGGACACTGAAGCTTTCTTT. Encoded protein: CASRAWGRDTEAFF.

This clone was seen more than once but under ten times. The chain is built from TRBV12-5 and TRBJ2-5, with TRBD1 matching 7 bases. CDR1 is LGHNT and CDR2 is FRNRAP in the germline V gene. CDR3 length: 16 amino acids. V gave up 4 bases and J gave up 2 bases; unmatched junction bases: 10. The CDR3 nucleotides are TGTGCTAGTGGTTCCCGGACAGGCTCCACACAAGAGACCCAGTACTTC. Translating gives CASGSRTGSTQETQYF. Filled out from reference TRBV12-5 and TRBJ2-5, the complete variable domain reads DARVTQTPRHKVTEMGQEVTMRCQPILGHNTVFWYRQTMMQGLELLAYFRNRAPLDDSGMPKDRFSAEMPDATLATLKIQPSEPRDSAVYFCASGSRTGSTQETQYFGPGTRLLVL.

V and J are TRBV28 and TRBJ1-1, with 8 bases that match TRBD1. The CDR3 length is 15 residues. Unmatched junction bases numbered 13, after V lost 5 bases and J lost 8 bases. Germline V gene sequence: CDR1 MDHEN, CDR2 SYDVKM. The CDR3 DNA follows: TGTGCCAGCAGTACGTCCGGGACAGGCGAGGGGGAAGCTTTCTTT. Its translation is CASSTSGTGEGEAFF.

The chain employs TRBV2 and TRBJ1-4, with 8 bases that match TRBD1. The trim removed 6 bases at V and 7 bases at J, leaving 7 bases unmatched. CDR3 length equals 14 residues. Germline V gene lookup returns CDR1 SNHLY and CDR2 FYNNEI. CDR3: CASRLQGVGEKLFF. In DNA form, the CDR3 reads TGTGCCAGCAGGCTACAGGGGGTCGGTGAAAAACTGTTTTTT.

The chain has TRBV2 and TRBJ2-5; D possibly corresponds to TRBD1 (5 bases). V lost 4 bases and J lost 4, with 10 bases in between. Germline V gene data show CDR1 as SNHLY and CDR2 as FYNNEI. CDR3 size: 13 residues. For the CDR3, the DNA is TGTGCCAGCAGTGTAGGACACGGAGAGACCCAGTACTTC. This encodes CASSVGHGETQYF.